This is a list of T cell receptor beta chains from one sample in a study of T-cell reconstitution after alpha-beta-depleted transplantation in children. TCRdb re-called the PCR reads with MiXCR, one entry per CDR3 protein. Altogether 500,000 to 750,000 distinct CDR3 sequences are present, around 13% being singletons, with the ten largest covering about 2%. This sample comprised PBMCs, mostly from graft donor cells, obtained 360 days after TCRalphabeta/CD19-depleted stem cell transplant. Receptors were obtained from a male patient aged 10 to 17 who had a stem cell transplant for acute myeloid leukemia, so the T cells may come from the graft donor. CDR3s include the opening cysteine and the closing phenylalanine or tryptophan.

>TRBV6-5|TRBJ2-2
CASSYPSGRASGELFF
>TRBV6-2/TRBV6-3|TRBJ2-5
CASSSLGQGREETQYF
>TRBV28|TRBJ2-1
CASSPRGTHNEQFF
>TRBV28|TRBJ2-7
CASSHRDTYEQYF
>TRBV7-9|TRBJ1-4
CASRTGGTNEKLFF
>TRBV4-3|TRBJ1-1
CASSQNPGGAGGNRDTEAFF
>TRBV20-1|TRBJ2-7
CSAERRSGEQYF
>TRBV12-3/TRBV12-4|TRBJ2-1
CASSPTGDSYNEQFF
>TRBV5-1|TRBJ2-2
CASSPDRSNTGELFF
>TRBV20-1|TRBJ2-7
CSARAVYEQYF
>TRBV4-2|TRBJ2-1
CASSQEGGVTAYNEQFF
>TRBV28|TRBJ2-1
CASSYRTGGNEQFF
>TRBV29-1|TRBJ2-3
CSVKRSGFSTDTQYF
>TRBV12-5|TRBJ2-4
CASDPYRGDIQYF
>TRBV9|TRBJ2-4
CASSDDGLAKNIQYF
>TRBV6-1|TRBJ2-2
CASSEFHRDREAGELFF
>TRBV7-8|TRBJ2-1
CASSLVGGRAGNEQFF
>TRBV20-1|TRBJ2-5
CSARYQSQETQYF
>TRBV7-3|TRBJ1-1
CASSSSGGVNTEAFF
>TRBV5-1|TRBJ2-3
CASSSGQGGTDTQYF